This TCR beta chain was recovered during a study of T cell responses to AZD1222 COVID-19 vaccine. About this clone: Its antigen is unknown.

V gave up 8 bases and J gave up 0 bases, with 17 bases separating them. Germline CDR1 and CDR2: LNHNV and YYDKDF (reference sequence). The CDR3 sequence is 16 residues long. Some clones are missing from TCRdb's copy, which holds only in-frame ones; the method was immunoSEQ multiplex PCR. The sample has roughly 35,000 clones; around 78% are singletons. Study-level findings and limits: Nearly half of spike-specific TCRs reportedly target unmutated variant regions. Scientists sampled the repertoires only once the peak T cell response had passed.

Second-dose timings of about 4 or about 12 weeks were pooled. Material: peripheral blood, obtained 28 days after the second AZD1222 dose. The genes are TRBV15 and TRBJ1-5; tentative D call: TRBD1 (5 bases). The TCR sequence derives from an adult who received the AZD1222 COVID-19 vaccine. CDR3 in DNA: TGTGCCACCTCCAAACCCAGGGCTAATAGCAATCAGCCCCAGCATTTT. Its protein is CATSKPRANSNQPQHF. Drawing the rest from reference TRBV15 and TRBJ1-5, the complete variable domain is DAMVIQNPRYQVTQFGKPVTLSCSQTLNHNVMYWYQQKSSQAPKLLFHYYDKDFNNEADTPDNFQSRRPNTSFCFLDIRSPGLGDTAMYLCATSKPRANSNQPQHFGDGTRLSIL.